Presented here are 28 T cell receptor beta chains from one specimen sequenced in a study of shared clonotypes between healthy human individuals. Measured with immunoSEQ multiplex PCR; TCRdb has only the in-frame clones, and not every one. The table records around 2,000,000 clones, about 92% of them present only once. CD8 cells classed as naive were CD45RO-negative and positively selected for CCR7, excluding terminally differentiated effector memory CD45RA+ cells. The source material was naive CD8+ T cells from PBMCs. All receptors come from a man aged 18 to 29 in good health. Some clones in this sample may be carry-over from other donors' samples.

The J gene is TRBJ1-1, the V gene TRBV21-1. TRBV21-1 is listed as a pseudogene. The CDR3 spans 13 residues. The CDR3 bases are TGTGCCAGCTGCCCTAGGGCCCACACTGAAGCTTTCTTT. Translation: CASCPRAHTEAFF.

With respect to this clone: Other nucleotide sequences in the sample specify the same CDR3. V usage is TRBV27 and J usage is TRBJ2-7; no clear D gene. Germline values: CDR1 MNHEY, CDR2 SMNVEV (reference sequence). V lost 3 bases and J lost 3, with 9 bases in between. This CDR3 has 13 amino acids. The CDR3 DNA sequence: TGTGCCAGCAGTTTGAGTCGGTACTACGAGCAGTACTTC. Translating gives CASSLSRYYEQYF.

V is TRBV29-1 and J is TRBJ1-2, with D perhaps matching TRBD1 (5 bases). Germline assignment: CDR1 SQVTM and CDR2 ANQGSEA. V was cut by 2 bases and J by 5 bases, with 15 bases left in between. CDR3 length equals 14 residues. The CDR3 reads CSVEKATVRYGYTF. For the CDR3, the DNA is TGCAGCGTTGAAAAGGCGACAGTCAGATATGGCTACACCTTC.

The V call is TRBV27, the J call TRBJ2-3; unclear D gene. Trimming left V 5 bases short and J 1 base short, with 10 bases between. Germline lookup yields CDR1 MNHEY and CDR2 SMNVEV (reference sequence). This CDR3 has 14 amino acids. The CDR3, as DNA: TGTGCCAGCAGTCCCACTCTAGGCACAGATACGCAGTATTTT. It yields the protein CASSPTLGTDTQYF.

The chain employs TRBV11-2 and TRBJ1-6; possible D gene TRBD1, 5 bases. V lost 1 base, J lost 11 bases, and 18 bases lay in between. The CDR3 spans 16 residues. CDR1 is SGHAT and CDR2 is FQNNGV in the germline V gene. This chain's CDR3 is CASSLGGLGQTAPLHF. The CDR3 DNA follows: TGTGCCAGCAGCTTAGGGGGCTTGGGGCAAACGGCACCCCTCCACTTT.

This rearrangement joins TRBV10-1 to TRBJ1-2; 9 bases align to TRBD1. After removal of 5 bases from V and 8 bases from J, the junction contained 21 bases not matched to a gene. CDR3 length: 18 amino acids. The germline CDR1 and CDR2 sequences are WNHNN and SYGVQD (reference sequence). The CDR3 is CASSRGWDTGGCLLGYTF. CDR3 bases: TGCGCCAGCAGTAGGGGTTGGGATACAGGGGGCTGCCTTCTGGGCTACACCTTC.

The chain couples TRBV27 to TRBJ1-3, with D unresolved. Trimming shortened V by 6 bases and J by 0 bases, and 24 bases separated the two germline ends. The germline V gene has CDR1 MNHEY and CDR2 SMNVEV (reference sequence). This CDR3 has 19 amino acids. The CDR3 loop reads CASSHYPPDEGSSGNTIYF. The CDR3 nucleotides read TGTGCCAGCAGCCATTATCCTCCTGATGAAGGAAGCTCTGGAAACACCATATATTTT.

The chain employs TRBV10-3 and TRBJ1-5; D might be TRBD1 (6 bases). The germline gives CDR1 ENHRY, CDR2 SYGVKD. This CDR3 has 17 amino acids. V was clipped by 5 bases and J by 2 bases, with 19 bases between them. In DNA, the CDR3 is TGTGCCATCAGTTCCGGGGGCCAGGGAGATGGCAATCAGCCCCAGCATTTT. Its translation is CAISSGGQGDGNQPQHF.

The rearrangement joins TRBV9 to TRBJ1-2, with 10 bases fitting TRBD1. This CDR3 is 16 amino acids long. The germline V gene has CDR1 SGDLS and CDR2 YYNGEE. The trim removed 4 bases at V and 4 bases at J, leaving 10 bases unmatched. The CDR3 reads CASSPRTGGYIYGYTF. The CDR3 nucleotides read TGTGCCAGCAGCCCCCGGACAGGGGGATATATCTATGGCTACACCTTC.

The chain links TRBV28 to TRBJ2-7, with a tentative D call TRBD1 (5 bases). The CDR3 is made up of 15 amino acids. Germline V CDR1 and CDR2: MDHEN, SYDVKM. V lost 4 bases and J lost 2, with 15 bases in between. CDR3 bases: TGTGCCAGCAGTTCTACCACAGGTCTCCCCTACGAGCAGTACTTC. This translates into CASSSTTGLPYEQYF.

Written as DNA, the CDR3 is TGTGCCAGCAGCTTAGGAGACCCCTTCTTGGGCTACACCTTC. Its translation is CASSLGDPFLGYTF. The chain has TRBV7-9 and TRBJ1-2; no reliable D call. Germline CDR1 reads SEHNR; CDR2 reads FQNEAQ (reference sequence). The V end was cut by 1 base, the J end by 8 bases, with 14 bases between. The CDR3 contains 14 residues. Looking up the rest from reference TRBV7-9 and TRBJ1-2 gives the full variable domain: DTGVSQNPRHKITKRGQNVTFRCDPISEHNRLYWYRQTLGQGPEFLTYFQNEAQLEKSRLLSDRFSAERPKGSFSTLEIQRTEQGDSAMYLCASSLGDPFLGYTFGSGTRLTVV.

This clone has just a few counts. The rearrangement links TRBV10-3 to TRBJ2-7; D is undetermined. The V end lost 4 bases, the J end lost 3 bases, and 10 bases lay between the germline ends. Germline V gene lookup returns CDR1 ENHRY and CDR2 SYGVKD. The CDR3 totals 13 residues. The CDR3 DNA reads as TGTGCCATCAGTGTTAAGGCCCTCTACGAGCAGTACTTC. Its protein is CAISVKALYEQYF.

This clone was seen just once. The rearrangement uses TRBV19 and TRBJ1-5; D is possibly TRBD1 (5 bases). The germline V gene has CDR1 LNHDA and CDR2 SQIVND (reference sequence). The CDR3 sequence is 14 residues long. V was cut by 1 base and J by 5 bases, with 9 bases left in between. DNA of the CDR3: TGTGCCAGTAGTATAGGGAGGGGACATCAGCCCCAGCATTTT. Its translation: CASSIGRGHQPQHF.

This clone appeared a single time. The same CDR3 is also encoded by other DNA sequences in this sample. The chain is built from TRBV19 and TRBJ1-1; D gene uncertain. This CDR3 is 13 amino acids long. The V and J ends lost 0 bases and 5 bases respectively, with 7 bases between them. Germline loops: CDR1 LNHDA, CDR2 SQIVND (reference sequence). CDR3 amino acids: CASSIDPGTEAFF. CDR3 DNA sequence: TGTGCCAGTAGTATAGATCCGGGGACTGAAGCTTTCTTT.

The chain has TRBV29-1 and TRBJ1-2; TRBD1 agrees at 9 bases. Looked up from germline, CDR1 is SQVTM and CDR2 is ANQGSEA. With 5 bases clipped from V and 7 bases from J, the junction kept 8 bases outside the gene matches. CDR3 length: 13 amino acids. CDR3 protein: CSVLDRGRAGYTF. In DNA, the CDR3 is TGCAGCGTTTTGGACAGGGGTAGGGCTGGCTACACCTTC. Using reference TRBV29-1 and TRBJ1-2 for the parts outside the CDR3, the full variable domain is SAVISQKPSRDICQRGTSLTIQCQVDSQVTMMFWYRQQPGQSLTLIATANQGSEATYESGFVIDKFPISRPNLTFSTLTVSNMSPEDSSIYLCSVLDRGRAGYTFGSGTRLTVV.

The chain employs TRBV5-6 and TRBJ2-5; D is unresolved. Germline V gene data show CDR1 as SGHDT and CDR2 as YYEEEE. The CDR3 spans 12 residues. V dropped 5 bases and J dropped 5 bases, with 10 bases sitting between them. As DNA, the CDR3 is TGTGCCAGCAGTCTGGGATACGAGACCCAGTACTTC. The encoded protein is CASSLGYETQYF.

The chain couples TRBV19 to TRBJ1-1, with 7 bases aligning to TRBD1. The CDR3 has 15 amino acids. Germline values: CDR1 LNHDA, CDR2 SQIVND (reference sequence). Unmatched junction bases numbered 6, after V lost 5 bases and J lost 0 bases. The CDR3 DNA reads as TGTGCCAGTAGTCCGCTACAGGGGATGAACACTGAAGCTTTCTTT. It codes for CASSPLQGMNTEAFF.

The rearrangement uses TRBV6-5 and TRBJ2-7; 9 bases map to TRBD2. The ends lost 4 bases at V and 2 bases at J; junction bases unmatched: 9. From germline, CDR1 is MNHEY and CDR2 SVGAGI. CDR3 length: 16 amino acids. The CDR3 DNA follows: TGTGCCAGCAGTTCGCGACTAGCGGCCGATCCCTACGAGCAGTACTTC. The encoded protein is CASSSRLAADPYEQYF.

The V call is TRBV5-1, the J call TRBJ2-1, with 9 bases fitting TRBD2. The germline CDR1 and CDR2 sequences are SGHRS and YFSETQ. The CDR3 is 16 residues long. V dropped 4 bases and J dropped 4; count of bases not matched to a gene: 9. The CDR3: CASSGTLAGGYNEQFF. CDR3 in DNA: TGCGCCAGCAGCGGAACACTAGCGGGCGGGTACAATGAGCAGTTCTTC.

This clone occurred a few times. This CDR3 is also generated by other DNA sequences in the sample. The chain couples TRBV29-1 to TRBJ1-1; D call uncertain. Trimming left V 0 bases short and J 4 bases short, with 6 bases between. The germline CDR1 and CDR2 sequences are SQVTM and ANQGSEA. The CDR3 covers 12 residues. CDR3 in amino acids: CSVEEGGTEAFF. The CDR3 DNA reads as TGCAGCGTTGAAGAAGGAGGCACTGAAGCTTTCTTT.

The chain uses TRBV5-5 and TRBJ2-3; TRBD2 matches at 11 bases. Trimming removed 4 bases from V and 5 bases from J; junction bases left unmatched: 9. The CDR3 consists of 16 residues. Germline values: CDR1 SGHKS, CDR2 YYEKEE (reference sequence). CDR3 residues: CASSIGLAGLGDTQYF. DNA of the CDR3: TGTGCCAGCAGCATCGGACTAGCGGGTTTAGGAGATACGCAGTATTTT.

The chain has TRBV11-1 and TRBJ2-1; maybe TRBD2 (6 bases). V was pared by 3 bases and J by 3 bases, with 15 bases between. The CDR3 is 16 amino acids. CDR1 and CDR2 (germline): SGHAT, FQDESV (reference sequence). CDR3 sequence (DNA): TGTGCCAGCAGCTTCCTCCGGGACTCCCACTACAATGAGCAGTTCTTC. This encodes CASSFLRDSHYNEQFF.

A word on this clone: Other DNA sequences in the sample encode the same CDR3. In DNA, the CDR3 is TGTGCCAGCAGTGAGGAAAGGAGCTCCTACAATGAGCAGTTCTTC. Amino acid sequence: CASSEERSSYNEQFF. The J gene is TRBJ2-1, the V gene TRBV2; D remains ambiguous. Trimming cost V 3 bases and J 0 bases, with 9 bases left between them. Germline CDR1 is SNHLY and CDR2 is FYNNEI. The CDR3 length is 15 residues.

The chain links TRBV4-3 to TRBJ2-1, with 7 nucleotides matching TRBD2. Germline V gives CDR1 LGHNA, CDR2 YSLEER. CDR3 size: 17 residues. After removal of 1 base from V and 6 bases from J, the junction contained 12 bases not matched to a gene. The CDR3, as DNA: TGCGCCAGCAGCCAAGCCAGTCGCGGGAGACGGGGCAATGAGCAGTTCTTC. It translates to CASSQASRGRRGNEQFF.

The V gene is TRBV4-2, the J gene TRBJ2-1; D might be TRBD2 (5 bases). In germline, CDR1 is LGHNA, CDR2 YNFKEQ. The CDR3 loop spans 16 amino acids. The V end lost 0 bases, the J end lost 0 bases, and 9 bases lay between the germline ends. CDR3 residues: CASSQDRRSSYNEQFF. The CDR3 nucleotides are TGTGCCAGCAGCCAAGATCGGAGGTCCTCCTACAATGAGCAGTTCTTC.

This clone was seen once. The chain is built from TRBV2 and TRBJ1-1; unclear D gene. V was clipped by 4 bases and J by 1 base, with 16 bases between them. Germline CDR1 and CDR2: SNHLY and FYNNEI. The CDR3 is 16 residues long. The CDR3 here is CASSGAPWIQNTEAFF. In DNA form, the CDR3 reads TGTGCCAGCAGTGGGGCTCCTTGGATTCAGAACACTGAAGCTTTCTTT.

V is TRBV12-5 and J is TRBJ2-1; 11 nucleotides match TRBD2. Germline CDR1 is LGHNT and CDR2 is FRNRAP. CDR3 size: 16 residues. V trimming: 4 bases; J trimming: 6 bases; junction bases outside the gene matches: 8. This chain's CDR3 is CASGSALAGDVNEQFF. The DNA of the CDR3 is TGTGCTAGTGGTTCGGCACTAGCGGGAGATGTCAATGAGCAGTTCTTC.

This clone was seen once. This chain connects TRBV5-6 to TRBJ2-2; the D is unclear. CDR3 length equals 13 residues. Germline assignment: CDR1 SGHDT and CDR2 YYEEEE. Deletions cut 4 bases from V and 7 bases from J, with 11 bases between. The CDR3 reads CASSPTAHGELFF. The CDR3 DNA reads TGTGCCAGCAGCCCCACAGCCCACGGGGAGCTGTTTTTT.